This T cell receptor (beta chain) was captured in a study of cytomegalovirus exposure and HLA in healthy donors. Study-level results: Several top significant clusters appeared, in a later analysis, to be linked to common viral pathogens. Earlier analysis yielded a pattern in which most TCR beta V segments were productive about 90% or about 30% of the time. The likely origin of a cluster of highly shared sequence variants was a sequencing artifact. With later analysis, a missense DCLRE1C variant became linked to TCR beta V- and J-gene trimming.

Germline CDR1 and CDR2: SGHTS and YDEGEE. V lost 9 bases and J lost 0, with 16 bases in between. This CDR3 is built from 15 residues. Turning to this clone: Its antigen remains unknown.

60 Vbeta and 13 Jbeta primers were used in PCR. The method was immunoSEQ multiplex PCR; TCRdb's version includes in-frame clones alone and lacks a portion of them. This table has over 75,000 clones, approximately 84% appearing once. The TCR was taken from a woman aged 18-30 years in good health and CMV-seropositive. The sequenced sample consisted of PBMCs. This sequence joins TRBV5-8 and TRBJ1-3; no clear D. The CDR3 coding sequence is TGTGCCATTCAAGCTACAGAATACTCTGGAAACACCATATATTTT. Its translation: CAIQATEYSGNTIYF.